Listed below are T cell receptor beta chains from one sample, sequenced in a study of blood T cell repertoires in COVID-19. Profiling relied on immunoSEQ multiplex PCR, and the TCRdb table lists in-frame clones only, not all of them. Among a few hundred thousand clones listed, 65% to 85% were seen once. Sequenced: peripheral blood. These receptor sequences come from a person between 65 and 80 years old with COVID-19, enrolled during active disease. The CDR3 runs from the conserved cysteine through the conserved F or W. D genes are given only for firm matches. Expanded clones get a size class; other rows say once, few or many, or leave the size out.

V	J	size	length	D	CDR3	DNA
TRBV7-2	TRBJ2-7	.	14	.	CASSLARGGNEQYF	TGTGCCAGCAGCTTAGCCAGGGGTGGAAACGAGCAGTACTTC
TRBV3-1/TRBV3-2	TRBJ2-7	.	14	TRBD2	CASSQTSGFHEQYF	TGTGCCAGCAGCCAGACTAGCGGGTTCCACGAGCAGTACTTC
TRBV12-3/TRBV12-4	TRBJ2-1	.	12	.	CASSQEVSEQFF	TGTGCCAGCAGTCAAGAGGTTTCTGAGCAGTTCTTC
TRBV7-3	TRBJ1-3	once	13	TRBD1	CASSEGQGNTIYF	TGTGCCAGCAGCGAGGGACAGGGGAACACCATATATTTT
TRBV4-1	TRBJ1-2	.	13	.	CASSGNIRGGYTF	TGCGCCAGCAGCGGGAATATCAGGGGAGGCTACACCTTC
TRBV5-6	TRBJ2-7	few	17	TRBD2	CASSLGAGGLAIHEQYF	TGTGCCAGCAGCTTGGGGGCGGGGGGACTAGCAATCCACGAGCAGTACTTC
TRBV5-1	TRBJ2-1	once	15	.	CASSLVGASSNEQFF	TGCGCCAGCAGCTTGGTAGGGGCCTCTTCCAATGAGCAGTTCTTC
TRBV30	TRBJ2-7	.	13	.	CAWGGGGSYEQYF	TGTGCCTGGGGAGGAGGGGGCTCCTACGAGCAGTACTTC
TRBV18	TRBJ1-3	.	16	.	CASSPLAEAAGNTIYF	TGTGCCAGCTCACCACTCGCCGAGGCGGCTGGAAACACCATATATTTT
TRBV11-3	TRBJ2-7	.	12	.	CASSLNTNEQYF	TGTGCCAGCAGCTTGAACACTAACGAGCAGTACTTC
TRBV4-3	TRBJ1-4	.	15	.	CASSQVTGINEKLFF	TGCGCCAGCAGCCAAGTAACGGGGATAAATGAAAAACTGTTTTTT
TRBV7-2	TRBJ1-2	once	15	TRBD1	CASSLGQGSGYGYTF	TGTGCCAGCAGCTTGGGACAGGGCTCGGGCTATGGCTACACCTTC
TRBV7-2	TRBJ1-5	.	16	TRBD1	CASSLVLGQGTQPQHF	TGTGCCAGCAGCTTAGTCCTAGGACAGGGCACTCAGCCCCAGCATTTT
TRBV29-1	TRBJ2-7	.	13	TRBD1	CSAGAGTGGEQYF	TGCAGCGCCGGGGCCGGGACAGGGGGCGAGCAGTACTTC
TRBV27	TRBJ2-7	once	15	.	CASSPTGRGSYEQYF	TGTGCCAGCAGTCCTACAGGGAGGGGGAGCTACGAGCAGTACTTC
TRBV6-5	TRBJ2-7	.	14	TRBD1	CASSPGTGYREQYF	TGTGCCAGCAGTCCCGGGACAGGGTATCGCGAGCAGTACTTC
TRBV6-5	TRBJ2-2	.	15	.	CASSQRGGSTGELFF	TGTGCCAGCAGTCAAAGGGGGGGCTCGACCGGGGAGCTGTTTTTT
TRBV4-3	TRBJ2-2	.	15	.	CASSLPSSGSGELFF	TGCGCCAGCAGCCTTCCATCATCAGGCTCCGGGGAGCTGTTTTTT
TRBV7-9	TRBJ1-1	.	12	.	CASSGEGTEAFF	TGTGCCAGCAGCGGGGAGGGCACTGAAGCTTTCTTT
TRBV5-1	TRBJ2-2	.	20	.	CASSRRDRKDSPGVTGELFF	TGCGCCAGCAGCCGTCGGGACAGAAAGGACTCCCCGGGGGTCACCGGGGAGCTGTTTTTT
TRBV4-1	TRBJ2-3	.	17	.	CASSQDGSRGSTDTQYF	TGCGCCAGCAGCCAAGACGGTTCTCGGGGTAGCACAGATACGCAGTATTTT
TRBV7-9	TRBJ1-2	.	15	.	CASSLASGDYYGYTF	TGTGCCAGCAGCTTAGCATCTGGAGACTACTATGGCTACACCTTC
TRBV5-1	TRBJ2-4	.	14	.	CASSPQGGQDIQYF	TGCGCCAGCAGCCCTCAGGGGGGTCAAGACATTCAGTACTTC
TRBV19	TRBJ1-1	.	13	.	CASSSVMNTEAFF	TGTGCCAGTAGTTCGGTAATGAACACTGAAGCTTTCTTT
TRBV2	TRBJ2-7	.	16	TRBD1	CASSETGGGQDYEQYF	TGTGCCAGCAGTGAGACAGGGGGAGGACAAGACTACGAGCAGTACTTC
TRBV6-5	TRBJ2-4	few	14	.	CASSLNTDRIFEYF	TGTGCCAGCAGTTTAAACACAGACAGGATTTTTGAGTACTTC
TRBV6-6	TRBJ2-5	.	15	TRBD2	CARPSEASGQETQYF	TGTGCCAGGCCTTCAGAGGCTAGCGGACAAGAGACCCAGTACTTC
TRBV27	TRBJ1-5	.	14	.	CASSLSRGAQPQHF	TGTGCCAGCAGTTTATCTCGCGGAGCTCAGCCCCAGCATTTT
TRBV27	TRBJ1-5	.	18	.	CASSLWIPGVGSNQPQHF	TGTGCCAGCAGTTTATGGATACCAGGGGTGGGGAGCAATCAGCCCCAGCATTTT
TRBV7-9	TRBJ2-3	once	16	TRBD2	CASSLGLAGARDTQYF	TGTGCCAGCAGCTTAGGGCTAGCGGGAGCGAGAGATACGCAGTATTTT
TRBV7-2	TRBJ2-7	.	16	.	CASSLVFGGALYEQYF	TGTGCCAGCAGCTTAGTTTTCGGAGGTGCGCTGTACGAGCAGTACTTC
TRBV14	TRBJ1-6	.	14	.	CASSWAGRNSPLHF	TGTGCCAGCAGCTGGGCGGGCCGGAATTCACCCCTCCACTTT
TRBV28	TRBJ1-5	.	12	.	CASDYSNQPQHF	TGTGCCAGCGACTATAGCAATCAGCCCCAGCATTTT
TRBV7-2	TRBJ1-2	.	15	TRBD1	CASRLRTGEDYGYTF	TGTGCCAGCAGACTCCGGACAGGGGAGGACTATGGCTACACCTTC
TRBV7-9	TRBJ2-5	.	15	TRBD1	CASSKGQGVWETQYF	TGTGCCAGCAGCAAAGGACAGGGTGTTTGGGAGACCCAGTACTTC
TRBV20-1	TRBJ2-7	once	12	.	CSASDSPYEQYF	TGCAGTGCTAGTGACAGTCCCTACGAGCAGTACTTC
TRBV6-5	TRBJ1-5	few	14	.	CASASGVYNQPQHF	TGTGCCAGCGCCTCGGGGGTGTACAATCAGCCCCAGCATTTT
TRBV7-2	TRBJ2-7	.	15	TRBD2	CASSLSGGPYAEQYF	TGTGCCAGCAGCTTATCGGGGGGACCCTACGCCGAGCAGTACTTC
TRBV7-9	TRBJ2-5	.	12	.	CASTLKEGLRYF	TGTGCCAGCACCCTAAAGGAAGGACTGCGGTACTTC
TRBV9	TRBJ2-3	.	16	.	CASSVGGGPNTDTQYF	TGTGCCAGCAGCGTAGGCGGGGGCCCTAACACAGATACGCAGTATTTT
TRBV7-9	TRBJ1-4	.	14	TRBD1	CASSSTGGNEKLFF	TGTGCCAGCAGCTCGACAGGGGGAAATGAAAAACTGTTTTTT
TRBV7-9	TRBJ1-3	.	15	.	CASSLGGVTGNTIYF	TGTGCCAGCAGCTTAGGGGGGGTCACTGGAAACACCATATATTTT
TRBV2	TRBJ2-3	.	14	TRBD2	CASSESLAGERGYF	TGTGCCAGCAGTGAATCTCTAGCGGGGGAACGGGGGTATTTT
TRBV29-1	TRBJ2-1	once	14	TRBD1	CSVATGVSYNEQFF	TGCAGCGTAGCAACAGGGGTCTCCTACAATGAGCAGTTCTTC
TRBV11-1	TRBJ2-1	.	15	.	CASSIFGSGNNEQFF	TGTGCCAGCAGTATCTTCGGGAGCGGAAACAATGAGCAGTTCTTC
TRBV5-1	TRBJ1-1	.	16	TRBD1	CASSVRQGGEGTEAFF	TGCGCCAGCAGCGTACGACAGGGAGGAGAGGGCACTGAAGCTTTCTTT
TRBV5-1	TRBJ2-7	.	14	TRBD1	CASSLGGGQVEQYF	TGCGCCAGCAGCTTGGGAGGGGGCCAGGTCGAGCAGTACTTC
TRBV6-5	TRBJ2-7	.	12	TRBD1	CASSPRTGGAYF	TGTGCCAGCAGTCCTCGGACAGGGGGCGCTTATTTC
TRBV7-2	TRBJ1-1	.	13	.	CASSRTRGTEAFF	TGTGCCAGCAGCCGTACCAGGGGAACTGAAGCTTTCTTT
TRBV6-5	TRBJ1-1	.	14	.	CASSYSVAPGGAFF	TGTGCCAGCAGTTACTCGGTCGCCCCCGGAGGAGCTTTCTTT
TRBV7-2	TRBJ2-7	.	15	.	CASSLGPGTSYEQYF	TGTGCCAGCAGCTTAGGGCCGGGAACCTCCTACGAGCAGTACTTC
TRBV13	TRBJ2-7	.	13	.	CASSRGTYYEQYF	TGTGCCAGCAGCCGCGGGACGTACTACGAGCAGTACTTC
TRBV7-2	TRBJ2-3	.	15	TRBD1	CASSFLGQGADTQYF	TGTGCCAGCAGCTTCTTGGGACAGGGAGCAGATACGCAGTATTTT
TRBV6-1	TRBJ2-1	.	14	TRBD2	CASSENLAGGWQFF	TGTGCCAGCAGTGAAAACCTAGCGGGAGGGTGGCAGTTCTTC
TRBV28	TRBJ2-5	once	12	.	CASTRPQETQYF	TGTGCCAGCACTAGGCCCCAAGAGACCCAGTACTTC
TRBV20-1	TRBJ1-5	.	12	.	CSASFGDQPQHF	TGCAGTGCTAGTTTTGGAGATCAGCCCCAGCATTTT
TRBV5-5	TRBJ2-5	.	14	TRBD1	CASSQGTGGETQYF	TGTGCCAGCAGCCAGGGGACAGGGGGCGAGACCCAGTACTTC
TRBV2	TRBJ2-7	.	12	TRBD1	CASRDRQYEQYF	TGTGCCAGCCGGGACAGACAATACGAGCAGTACTTC
TRBV6-1	TRBJ2-3	.	17	.	CASSEASRQENTDTQYF	TGTGCCAGCAGTGAAGCGAGTCGGCAGGAAAACACAGATACGCAGTATTTT
TRBV25-1	TRBJ2-1	once	16	TRBD2	CASTLSGGPSYNEQFF	TGTGCCAGCACCTTATCGGGGGGGCCTTCCTACAATGAGCAGTTCTTC